This TCR beta chain was captured by sequencing in a study of T-cell memory formation after mild COVID-19. Overall study findings and caveats: Clones that contracted from day 15 to 85 had balanced CD4/CD8; later expanders were CD4+ biased.

This clonotype turned up a few times. The antigen is undetermined. The CDR3 is 15 amino acids. TCRdb reprocessed the 5' RACE reads with MiXCR, giving one entry per CDR3 protein. Here the sample spans 150,000 to 200,000 distinct CDR3 sequences, approximately 16% being singletons. The receptor was isolated from an adult woman who had mild COVID-19 (a few samples of this study predate the infection). Cell type and time point are not known. J is TRBJ2-7 and V is TRBV21-1; the table gives TRBD1 as D, unverified against the DNA. TRBV21-1 corresponds to a pseudogene. The specimen was PBMCs or a T cell subset sorted from them (not recorded which). The CDR3 DNA is TGTGCCAGCAGCAAAGCGTCGGGGCAGGGGAACGAGCAGTACTTC. The encoded protein is CASSKASGQGNEQYF.